This T cell receptor beta chain appears in the sequencing data of a study of cytomegalovirus exposure and HLA in healthy donors. Points from the study as a whole: A later analysis found most CMV-associated TCR beta chains apparently HLA-restricted. Among immune exposure information, only CMV serostatus was available. Later, an analysis showed that TCR beta chains associated with HLA were more clonally expanded than others that were equally common. Common viral pathogens seemed, in a later analysis, to connect with several of the most significant clusters.

Comments on this clone: No antigen is known for it.

The PCR made use of 60 Vbeta and 13 Jbeta primers. The table came from immunoSEQ multiplex PCR; TCRdb's copy has only in-frame clones and leaves some out. The table includes about 140,000 clones, roughly three quarters detected once. The V and J ends lost 4 bases and 6 bases respectively, with 10 bases between them. The CDR3 runs to 12 residues. The germline CDR1 and CDR2 sequences are SNHLY and FYNNEI. Material: PBMCs. This sequence was found in a woman aged 50 to 60 in good health and CMV-seronegative. The gene calls are TRBV2 and TRBJ2-7; weak D call: TRBD1 (5 bases). This CDR3 reads CASSGTTSEQYF. CDR3 coding DNA: TGTGCCAGCAGTGGGACAACCAGCGAGCAGTACTTC.